Each of the 2 T cell receptor beta chains below was sequenced from the same sample in a study of early T cells in non-severe SARS-CoV-2 infection. TCRdb redid the calling of the 5' RACE reads with MiXCR, one entry per CDR3 protein. This table has 45,000 to 75,000 distinct CDR3 sequences, about 5.6% appearing once. Sequencing was done on a sample of whole blood. The source is an adult who was a healthcare worker with PCR-confirmed SARS-CoV-2 infection or an uninfected control (not recorded which).

This clonotype has more than one count but fewer than ten. The chain is built from TRBV12-3 or TRBV12-4 and TRBJ1-6; 8 bases map to TRBD1. This CDR3 has 16 amino acids. The V gene end was trimmed by 5 bases and the J gene end by 6 bases; junction bases not matched to a gene: 9. CDR3 DNA: TGTGCCAGCAGTATGGGACAGGCTGACGCTAATTCACCCCTCCACTTT. It codes for CASSMGQADANSPLHF.

The table lists this clonotype with many counts. The V call is TRBV20-1, the J call TRBJ2-7; D possibly corresponds to TRBD2 (6 bases). Between the trimmed V and J ends, which lost 6 bases and 3 bases, there was a span of 18 bases. The germline CDR1 and CDR2 sequences are DFQATT and SNEGSKA (reference sequence). There are 14 residues in the CDR3. DNA of the CDR3: TGCAGTGCCCTTAGCGGAGCTTCTTTCTACGAGCAGTACTTC. This encodes CSALSGASFYEQYF.